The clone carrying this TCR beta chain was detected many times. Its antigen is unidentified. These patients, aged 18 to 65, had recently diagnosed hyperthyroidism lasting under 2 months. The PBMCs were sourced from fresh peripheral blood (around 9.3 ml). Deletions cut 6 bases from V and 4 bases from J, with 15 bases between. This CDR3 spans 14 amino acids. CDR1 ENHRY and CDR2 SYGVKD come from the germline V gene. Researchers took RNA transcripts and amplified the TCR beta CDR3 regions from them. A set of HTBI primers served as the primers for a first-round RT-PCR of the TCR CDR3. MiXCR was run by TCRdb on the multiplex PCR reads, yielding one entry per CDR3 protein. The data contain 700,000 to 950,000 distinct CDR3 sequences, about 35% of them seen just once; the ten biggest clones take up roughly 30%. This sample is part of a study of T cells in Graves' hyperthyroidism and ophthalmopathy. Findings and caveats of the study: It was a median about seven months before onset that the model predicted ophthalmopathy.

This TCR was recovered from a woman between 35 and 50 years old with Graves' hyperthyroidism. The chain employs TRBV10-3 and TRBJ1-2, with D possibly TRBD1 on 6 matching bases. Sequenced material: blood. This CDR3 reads CAISNEQGAYGYTF. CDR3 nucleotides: TGTGCCATCAGCAATGAACAGGGCGCCTATGGCTACACCTTC.